This TCR beta chain was captured by sequencing in a study of vaccination and CD4 T cells after COVID-19. Study background: Post-vaccination samples were procured at a median of 72 days following dose two (range 14 to 241). Overlapping spike peptides from SARS-CoV-2, HCoV-NL63, HCoV-OC43 and HCoV-229E served to stimulate the cells.

This clonotype is categorized as large. Antigen unknown. Sample treatment: approximately nine-day PBMC culture with coronavirus spike peptide pools or control peptides (ViraFEST assay). CDR3 length: 17 residues. Trimming cost V 0 bases and J 6 bases; bases outside gene matches: 13. Germline V lookup: CDR1 DFQATT, CDR2 SNEGSKA (reference sequence). The Oncomine TCR Beta short-read assay was what sequenced the DNA obtained from cultured CD4+ T cells. MiXCR, applied by TCRdb to the PCR reads, yields one record per CDR3 protein. The repertoire holds about 13,000 distinct CDR3 sequences, with approximately 60% as singletons.

The genes are TRBV20-1 and TRBJ2-3; 9 positions match TRBD2. The source material was CD4+ T cells from blood, cultured in vitro. The receptor was isolated from a human donor who had recovered from COVID-19. The chain's CDR3 is CSARDRTRSGGSDTQYF. CDR3 in DNA: TGCAGTGCTAGAGATAGGACGAGAAGCGGGGGGTCGGATACGCAGTATTTT.